Described below is a single TCR beta chain sequence and its context. Antigen: not known. The entry originates in a study of OX40 agonist ivuxolimab in advanced cancers. Study conclusions and caveats: Expanded clones were, on average, more numerous in CD8+ T cells than in CD4+.

The germline V gene encodes CDR1 LNHDA and CDR2 SQIVND (reference sequence). The CDR3 is 17 amino acids. The V gene end was trimmed by 5 bases and the J gene end by 2 bases; junction bases not matched to a gene: 11. Assay: immunoSEQ multiplex PCR; the TCRdb copy retains only in-frame clones and omits some. The data show about 42,000 clones, approximately 83% seen once. J is TRBJ1-5 and V is TRBV19, with 8 bases that match TRBD1. This specimen was CD4+ or CD8+ T cells sorted from blood, taken in a trial of the OX40 agonist ivuxolimab. This clonotype originated in an adult with an advanced solid tumor such as melanoma, head and neck, liver or kidney cancer. The CDR3 sequence: CASSSGTGARGNQPQHF. The CDR3 DNA follows: TGTGCCAGTAGTTCCGGGACAGGCGCCCGAGGCAATCAGCCCCAGCATTTT.